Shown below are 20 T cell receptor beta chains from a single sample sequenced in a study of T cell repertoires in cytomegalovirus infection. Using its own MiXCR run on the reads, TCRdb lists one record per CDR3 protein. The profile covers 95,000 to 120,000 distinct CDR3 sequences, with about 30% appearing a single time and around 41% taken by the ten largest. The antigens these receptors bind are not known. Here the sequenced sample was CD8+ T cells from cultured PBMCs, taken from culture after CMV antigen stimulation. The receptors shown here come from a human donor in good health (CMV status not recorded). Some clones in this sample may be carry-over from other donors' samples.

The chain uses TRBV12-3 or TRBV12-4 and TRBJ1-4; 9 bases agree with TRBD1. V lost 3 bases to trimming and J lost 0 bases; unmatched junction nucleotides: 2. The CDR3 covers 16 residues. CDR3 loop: CASSLRQGATNEKLFF. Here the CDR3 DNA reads TGTGCCAGCAGTTTGCGACAGGGGGCAACTAATGAAAAACTGTTTTTT.

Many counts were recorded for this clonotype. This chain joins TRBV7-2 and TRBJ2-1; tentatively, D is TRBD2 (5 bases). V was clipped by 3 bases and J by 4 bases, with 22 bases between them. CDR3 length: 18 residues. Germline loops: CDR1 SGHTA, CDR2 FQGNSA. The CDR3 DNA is TGTGCCAGCAGCTTTACACCCCCGGAATTGGGGAGATACAATGAGCAGTTCTTC. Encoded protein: CASSFTPPELGRYNEQFF. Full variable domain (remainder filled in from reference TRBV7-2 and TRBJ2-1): GAGVSQSPSNKVTEKGKDVELRCDPISGHTALYWYRQSLGQGLEFLIYFQGNSAPDKSGLPSDRFSAERTGGSVSTLTIQRTQQEDSAVYLCASSFTPPELGRYNEQFFGPGTRLTVL.

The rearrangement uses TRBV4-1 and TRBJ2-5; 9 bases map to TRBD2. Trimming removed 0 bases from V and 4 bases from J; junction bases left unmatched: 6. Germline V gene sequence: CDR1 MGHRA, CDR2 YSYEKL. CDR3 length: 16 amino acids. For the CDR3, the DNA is TGCGCCAGCAGCCAAGAACCGCTAGCGGGGTTAGAGACCCAGTACTTC. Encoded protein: CASSQEPLAGLETQYF.

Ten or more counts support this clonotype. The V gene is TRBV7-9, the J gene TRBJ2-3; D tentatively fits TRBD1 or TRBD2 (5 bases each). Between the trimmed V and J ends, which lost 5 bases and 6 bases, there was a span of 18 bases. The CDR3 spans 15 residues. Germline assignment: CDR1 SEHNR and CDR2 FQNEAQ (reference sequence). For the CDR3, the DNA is TGTGCCAGCAGCCCCGGGACGCCGTCCATTGATACGCAGTATTTT. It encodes CASSPGTPSIDTQYF. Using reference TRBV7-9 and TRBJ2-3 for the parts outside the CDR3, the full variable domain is DTGVSQNPRHKITKRGQNVTFRCDPISEHNRLYWYRQTLGQGPEFLTYFQNEAQLEKSRLLSDRFSAERPKGSFSTLEIQRTEQGDSAMYLCASSPGTPSIDTQYFGPGTRLTVL.

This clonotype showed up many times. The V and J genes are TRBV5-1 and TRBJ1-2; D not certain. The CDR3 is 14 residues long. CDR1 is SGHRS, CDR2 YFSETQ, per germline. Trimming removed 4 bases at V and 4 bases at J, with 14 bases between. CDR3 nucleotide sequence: TGCGCCAGCAGCCGGGAGGAGGAGAGCTATGGCTACACCTTC. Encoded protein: CASSREEESYGYTF.

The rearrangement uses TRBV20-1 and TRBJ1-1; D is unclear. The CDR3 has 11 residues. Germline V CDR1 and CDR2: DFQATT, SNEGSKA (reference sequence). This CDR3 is CRAASGTEAFF. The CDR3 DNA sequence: TGCAGGGCAGCGAGCGGAACTGAAGCTTTCTTT.

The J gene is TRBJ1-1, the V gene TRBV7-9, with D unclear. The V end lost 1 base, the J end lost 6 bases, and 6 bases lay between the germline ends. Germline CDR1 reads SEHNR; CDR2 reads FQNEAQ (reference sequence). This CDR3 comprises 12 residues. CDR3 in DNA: TGTGCCAGCAGCTTAGAAAGCCCTGAAGCTTTCTTT. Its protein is CASSLESPEAFF.

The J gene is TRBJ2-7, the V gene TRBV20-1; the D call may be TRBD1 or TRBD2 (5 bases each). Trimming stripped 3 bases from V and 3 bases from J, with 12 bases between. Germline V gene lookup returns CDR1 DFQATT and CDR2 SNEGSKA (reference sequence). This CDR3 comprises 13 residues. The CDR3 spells CSARGRSDYEQYF. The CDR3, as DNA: TGCAGTGCTAGGGGACGTTCCGACTACGAGCAGTACTTC.

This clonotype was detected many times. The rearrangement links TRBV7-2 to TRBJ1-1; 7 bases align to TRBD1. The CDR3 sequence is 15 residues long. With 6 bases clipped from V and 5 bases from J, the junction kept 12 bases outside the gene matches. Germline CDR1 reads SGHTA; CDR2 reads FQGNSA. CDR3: CASRLRQGRSTEAFF. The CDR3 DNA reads TGTGCCAGCAGACTCAGACAGGGAAGGAGTACTGAAGCTTTCTTT.

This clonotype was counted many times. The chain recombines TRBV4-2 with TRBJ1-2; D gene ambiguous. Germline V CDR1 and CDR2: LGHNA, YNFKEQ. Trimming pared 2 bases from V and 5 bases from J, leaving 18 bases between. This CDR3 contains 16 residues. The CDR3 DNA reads TGTGCCAGCAGCCAACCGACCACCAAGAGTCCATATGGCTACACCTTC. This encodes CASSQPTTKSPYGYTF.

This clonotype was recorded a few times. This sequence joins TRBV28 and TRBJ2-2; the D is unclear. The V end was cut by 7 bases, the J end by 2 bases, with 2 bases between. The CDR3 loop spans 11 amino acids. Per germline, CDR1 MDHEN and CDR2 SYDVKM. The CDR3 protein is CASTNTGELFF. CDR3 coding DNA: TGTGCCAGCACCAACACCGGGGAGCTGTTTTTT.

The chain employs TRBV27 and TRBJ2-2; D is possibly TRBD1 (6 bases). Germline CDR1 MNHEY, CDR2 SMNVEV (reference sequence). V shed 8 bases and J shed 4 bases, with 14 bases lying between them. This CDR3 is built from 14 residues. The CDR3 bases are TGTGCCAGCGGACAGCGCCGGGGCACCGGGGAGCTGTTTTTT. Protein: CASGQRRGTGELFF.

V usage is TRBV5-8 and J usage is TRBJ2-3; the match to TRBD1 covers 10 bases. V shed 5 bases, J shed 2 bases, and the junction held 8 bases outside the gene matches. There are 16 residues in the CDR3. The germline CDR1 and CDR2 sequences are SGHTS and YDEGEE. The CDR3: CASRTGQGLATDTQYF. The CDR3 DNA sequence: TGTGCCAGCAGAACGGGACAGGGGCTCGCCACAGATACGCAGTATTTT.

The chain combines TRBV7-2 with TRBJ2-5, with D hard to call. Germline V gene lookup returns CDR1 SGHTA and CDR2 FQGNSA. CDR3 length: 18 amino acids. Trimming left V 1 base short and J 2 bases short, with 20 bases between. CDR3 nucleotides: TGTGCCAGCAGCTTAGTGGAATATAGGCCGATAGCACAAGAGACCCAGTACTTC. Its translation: CASSLVEYRPIAQETQYF.

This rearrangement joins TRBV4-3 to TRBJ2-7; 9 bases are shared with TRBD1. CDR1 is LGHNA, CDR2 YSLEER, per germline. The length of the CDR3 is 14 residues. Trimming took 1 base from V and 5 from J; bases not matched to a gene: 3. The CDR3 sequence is CASSQGGTGNEQYF. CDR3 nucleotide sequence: TGCGCCAGCAGCCAAGGTGGGACAGGGAACGAGCAGTACTTC.

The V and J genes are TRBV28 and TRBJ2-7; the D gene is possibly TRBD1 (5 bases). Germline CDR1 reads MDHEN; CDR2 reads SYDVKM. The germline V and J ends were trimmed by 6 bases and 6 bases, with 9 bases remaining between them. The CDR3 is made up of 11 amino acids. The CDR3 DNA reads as TGTGCCAGCAGCTCAGGGTCCGAGCAGTACTTC. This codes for CASSSGSEQYF.

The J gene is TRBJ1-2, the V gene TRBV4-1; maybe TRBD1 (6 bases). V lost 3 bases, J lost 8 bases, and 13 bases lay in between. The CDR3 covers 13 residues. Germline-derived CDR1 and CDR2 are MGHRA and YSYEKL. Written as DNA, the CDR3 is TGCGCCAGCAGCCAGACAGGACTTCGGGGCTACACCTTC. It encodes CASSQTGLRGYTF.

CDR3 nucleotide sequence: TGTGCCAGTAGTATCGATAAGCACACTGAAGCTTTCTTT. The encoded protein is CASSIDKHTEAFF. The chain recombines TRBV19 with TRBJ1-1; D is ambiguous. The V end was cut by 3 bases, the J end by 3 bases, with 8 bases between. Looked up from germline, CDR1 is LNHDA and CDR2 is SQIVND (reference sequence). The CDR3 covers 13 residues.

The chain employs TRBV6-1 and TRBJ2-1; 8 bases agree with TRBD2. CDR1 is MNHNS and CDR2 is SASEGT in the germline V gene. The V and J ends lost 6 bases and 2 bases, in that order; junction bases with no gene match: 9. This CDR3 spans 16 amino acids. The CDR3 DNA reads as TGTGCCAGCAGAGATACTCGGACTAGCACCTACAATGAGCAGTTCTTC. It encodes CASRDTRTSTYNEQFF.

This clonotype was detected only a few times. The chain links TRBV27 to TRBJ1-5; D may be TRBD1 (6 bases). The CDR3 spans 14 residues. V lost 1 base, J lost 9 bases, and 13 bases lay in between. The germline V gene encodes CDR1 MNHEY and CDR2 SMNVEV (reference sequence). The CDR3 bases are TGTGCCAGCAGTTTATTGGACAGTTCGACGCCCCAGCATTTT. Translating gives CASSLLDSSTPQHF.